The rows below give T cell receptor beta chains drawn from one sample of a study of tumor-infiltrating lymphocytes in localized non-small cell lung cancer. Method: immunoSEQ multiplex PCR; TCRdb's copy keeps in-frame clones and lacks some. The sample contains roughly 16,000 clones, more than 60% of which appear only once. The sample consisted of lung tumor tissue. The receptors stem from a human donor with non-small cell lung cancer. CDR3s include the opening cysteine and the closing phenylalanine or tryptophan. D genes are given only for firm matches. Clone size is not always given. Where it is, it says once, few, many or a class for expanded clones.

clone_size j_call d_call v_call cdr3_nt cdr3_aa
NA TRBJ2-1 TRBD2 TRBV30 TGTGCCTGGAGTCGGTATCTACCGACTAGCGGGAGGAGATGGGCCTACAATGAGCAGTTCTTC CAWSRYLPTSGRRWAYNEQFF
NA TRBJ2-1 TRBD1 TRBV6-1 TGTGCCAGCAGGAAGGGACAGAGTTGGTACAATGAGCAGTTCTTC CASRKGQSWYNEQFF
NA TRBJ1-4 TRBD1 TRBV28 TGTGCCTCACATGGTCGGACAGGGGGCATCGCTAATGAAAAACTGTTTTTT CASHGRTGGIANEKLFF
NA TRBJ1-1 NA TRBV4-2 TGTGCCAGCAGCTTGGGATTTAGGAGCAGGTTGAACACTGAAGCTTTCTTT CASSLGFRSRLNTEAFF
NA TRBJ1-1 NA TRBV11-3 TGTGCCAGCAGCTTAGGCATGAACACTGAAGCTTTCTTT CASSLGMNTEAFF
NA TRBJ1-4 NA TRBV30 TGTGCCTGGAACCGAGGGGGGGAGGGTCTAGAAAAACTGTTTTTT CAWNRGGEGLEKLFF
NA TRBJ1-4 TRBD1 TRBV11-2 TGTGCCAGCAGCCAAACGACAGGGGGCGTTGAAAAACTGTTTTTT CASSQTTGGVEKLFF
NA TRBJ1-2 NA TRBV25-1 TGTGCCAGCAGTGAATATGGCCGACAAATTCCCTATGGCTACACCTTC CASSEYGRQIPYGYTF
NA TRBJ2-6 NA TRBV18 TGTGCCAGCTCACCCTGGGGATTGGCTGGGGCCAACGTCCTGACTTTC CASSPWGLAGANVLTF
NA TRBJ2-1 NA TRBV6-5 TGTGCCAGCAAAGGGTACCTTTCCTACAATGAGCAGTTCTTC CASKGYLSYNEQFF
NA TRBJ1-1 NA TRBV18 TGTGCCAGCTCTCCTACCACCGGGGGGCCGAACACTGAAGCTTTCTTT CASSPTTGGPNTEAFF
NA TRBJ2-3 NA TRBV7-3 TGTGCCAGCAGCTTATTCAGTTCAGATACGCAGTATTTT CASSLFSSDTQYF
few TRBJ2-7 TRBD2 TRBV7-8 TGTGCCAGCAGCCCCTTTGGGGAGGGCCACCACGAGCAGTACTTC CASSPFGEGHHEQYF
NA TRBJ2-1 NA TRBV7-2 TGTGCCAGCAGCTCCCTGAGCTCCTACAATGAGCAGTTCTTC CASSSLSSYNEQFF
NA TRBJ2-1 NA TRBV9 TGTGCCAGCAGCGGACTCGACCACTCGATGGGGAATGAGCAGTTCTTC CASSGLDHSMGNEQFF
medium-sized TRBJ2-7 TRBD1 TRBV6-5 TGTGCCAGCAGTTACTCGTACAGGGGTGTTGGCGAGCAGTACTTC CASSYSYRGVGEQYF
NA TRBJ1-1 TRBD1 TRBV19 TGTGCCAGTAGTAGGGACAGGTTGAACACTGAAGCTTTCTTT CASSRDRLNTEAFF
NA TRBJ2-4 TRBD1 TRBV10-3 TGTGCCGAAGAGACAGGGTCCGTCTTTCTAGCCAAAAACATTCAGTACTTC CAEETGSVFLAKNIQYF
NA TRBJ2-7 NA TRBV6-5 TGTGCCAGCAGTTACGGAGGGGGGGTAAGCTACGAGCAGTACTTC CASSYGGGVSYEQYF
NA TRBJ2-7 TRBD2 TRBV4-1 TGCGCCAGCAGCCAAGATGGTACTAGCGGGAGCTACGAGCAGTACTTC CASSQDGTSGSYEQYF
NA TRBJ2-1 NA TRBV7-8 TGTGCCAGCAGCCGTGACGGGCGGAGGAATGAGCAGTTCTTC CASSRDGRRNEQFF
NA TRBJ2-5 NA TRBV25-1 TGTGCCAGCAGTGTCCCGAGAGCGGTGACCCAGTACTTC CASSVPRAVTQYF
NA TRBJ2-1 NA TRBV7-6 TGTGCCAGCAGCTTAGCTGGGAGGTACAATGAGCAGTTCTTC CASSLAGRYNEQFF
NA TRBJ2-7 NA TRBV18 TGTGCCAGCTCACCCGGGGCAGACTACGAGCAGTACTTC CASSPGADYEQYF
NA TRBJ1-1 NA TRBV29-1 TGCAGCGAAGGAAGGAACACTGAAGCTTTCTTT CSEGRNTEAFF
NA TRBJ1-1 NA TRBV12-5 TGTGCTAGTGGCCGGGGATTCGAGAACACTGAAGCTTTCTTT CASGRGFENTEAFF
NA TRBJ1-1 NA TRBV2 TGTGCCACCGCCCTGACAGCGAACACTGAAGCTTTCTTT CATALTANTEAFF
once TRBJ2-1 NA TRBV5-1 TGCGCCAGCAGGGAGGGCACGAATGAGCAGTTCTTC CASREGTNEQFF
NA TRBJ1-2 NA TRBV7-2 TGTGCCAGCAGCTTAGCGAGAGTACGGTATTTGCGAAATCGATCTAACTATGGCTACACCTTC CASSLARVRYLRNRSNYGYTF
NA TRBJ2-7 NA TRBV6-1 TGTGCCAGCAGTGAAGCAAGGGATACGAGGCAGTACTTC CASSEARDTRQYF
NA TRBJ2-1 NA TRBV7-7 TGTGCTAGCAGCCCAGCCTCCTTCAATGAGCAGTTCTTC CASSPASFNEQFF
NA TRBJ2-4 NA TRBV27 TGTGCCAGCAGTCCACGGGCCAATCTAGCCAAAAACATTCAGTACTTC CASSPRANLAKNIQYF
NA TRBJ2-7 NA TRBV7-6 TGTGCCAGCAGCTTTACAGGTGAAGGCTACGAGCAGTACTTC CASSFTGEGYEQYF
NA TRBJ2-7 NA TRBV27 TGTGCCAGCAGTTTAGACTCCTCCTACGAGCAGTACTTC CASSLDSSYEQYF
large TRBJ2-2 NA TRBV7-8 TGTGCCAGCAGCGCCTATAGCCACTCGAACACCGGGGAGCTGTTTTTT CASSAYSHSNTGELFF
NA TRBJ1-3 TRBD1 TRBV18 TGTGCCAGCTCACCTCAGGGGGCTGGAAACACCATATATTTT CASSPQGAGNTIYF
NA TRBJ1-2 NA TRBV19 TGTGCCAGTAGTATTGCCGTAGAAAGGGCGGAACCGTATGGCTACACCTTC CASSIAVERAEPYGYTF
NA TRBJ2-3 TRBD2 TRBV19 TGTGCCAGTAGTATGGCCGGGACTAGCGGATCTAGCACAGATACGCAGTATTTT CASSMAGTSGSSTDTQYF
NA TRBJ2-2 NA TRBV27 TGTGCCAGCAGGGTACACTACACCGGGGAGCTGTTTTTT CASRVHYTGELFF
NA TRBJ1-1 TRBD1 TRBV14 TGTGCCAGCAGCGTACAGGGGGGTATGAACACTGAAGCTTTCTTT CASSVQGGMNTEAFF
NA TRBJ1-2 TRBD1 TRBV6-5 TGTGCCAGCAGTTCGTGGACAGGAAACTATGGCTACACCTTC CASSSWTGNYGYTF
NA TRBJ2-1 TRBD2 TRBV9 TGTGCCAGCAGCGTGGGACTTGGACTAGCGGGGGAACCGAATGAGCAGTTCTTC CASSVGLGLAGEPNEQFF
medium-sized TRBJ2-7 NA TRBV19 TGTGCCAGTAGTATAGGTGGCAGGGGCGAGCAGTACTTC CASSIGGRGEQYF
few TRBJ2-7 TRBD2 TRBV5-1 TGCGCCAGCAGCCCGGGGGGGACCGCTTCCTACGAGCAGTACTTC CASSPGGTASYEQYF
NA TRBJ2-2 TRBD2 TRBV29-1 TGCAGCGTAGGGGGACTAGCGGGATTATGGACCGGGGAGCTGTTTTTT CSVGGLAGLWTGELFF
NA TRBJ2-1 NA TRBV25-1 TGTGCCAGCAGTGAATATCAAAAGGGCAATGAGCAGTTCTTC CASSEYQKGNEQFF
NA TRBJ1-4 TRBD1 TRBV29-1 TGCAGCGCGGGACAGAGTAATGAAAAACTGTTTTTT CSAGQSNEKLFF
NA TRBJ2-1 NA TRBV7-2 TGTGCCAGCAGCTCCTCTAGATTTAGTGGCAATGAGCAGTTCTTC CASSSSRFSGNEQFF
NA TRBJ2-1 NA TRBV6-1 TGTGCCAGCAGTGAATTGGCGGGCTCCTACAATGAGCAGTTCTTC CASSELAGSYNEQFF
NA TRBJ2-5 NA TRBV18 TGTGCCAGCTCACCAAGGCGGGACCAAGAGACCCAGTACTTC CASSPRRDQETQYF